Listed below are T cell receptor beta chains from one sample, sequenced in a study of blood T cell repertoires in COVID-19. Method: immunoSEQ multiplex PCR; TCRdb's copy keeps in-frame clones and lacks some. The sample shows roughly 200,000 clones, 86% of them seen only once. The source material was PBMCs or T cells enriched from blood (not recorded which). The source is a woman aged 40 to 50 in a cohort exposed to, infected with or recovered from COVID-19 (not recorded which). The CDR3 runs from the conserved cysteine through the conserved F or W. The D gene is left open where the match is weak. Only some rows state a clone size, as once, few, many or a class for expanded clones.

cdr3_nt cdr3_aa j_call d_call v_call clone_size
TGTGCCAGCAGCTCAGTCAGTAAGCAGTTCTTC CASSSVSKQFF TRBJ2-1 NA TRBV11-2 NA
TGCGCCAGCAGCTTGTGGACAGGGGTTAACACTGAAGCTTTCTTT CASSLWTGVNTEAFF TRBJ1-1 TRBD1 TRBV5-1 NA
TGTGCCAGCAGCTTGGAGCGGGTATCTGGCTACACCTTC CASSLERVSGYTF TRBJ1-2 NA TRBV5-8 NA
TGCGCCAGCAGCTTGGTGGCACTAGCGGGAGGGTTCAATGAGCAGTTCTTC CASSLVALAGGFNEQFF TRBJ2-1 TRBD2 TRBV5-1 once
TGTGCCAGCAGTTTGAAGGGGTTTCGGAATCAGCCCCAGCATTTT CASSLKGFRNQPQHF TRBJ1-5 NA TRBV28 once
TGTGCCAGCAGTTTTAGTCCGCGGGGCGATGGCTACACCTTC CASSFSPRGDGYTF TRBJ1-2 NA TRBV28 NA
TGTGCCAGCAGCTTGGACTCGGGACAGGCTTACGAGCAGTACTTC CASSLDSGQAYEQYF TRBJ2-7 TRBD1 TRBV5-4 NA
TGTGCCTGGAGTGCGGGGGTGAACACCGGGGAGCTGTTTTTT CAWSAGVNTGELFF TRBJ2-2 NA TRBV30 NA
TGTGCCAGCAGCTGGACAGGAGCGGCTCAGTCAGCGGTGCAGTACTTC CASSWTGAAQSAVQYF TRBJ2-7 TRBD1 TRBV7-2 NA
TGCAGCGCCAGGGGGCGGGTGAACACTGAAGCTTTCTTT CSARGRVNTEAFF TRBJ1-1 TRBD1 TRBV29-1 NA
TGTGCCAGTAGTTTAGCGGGAGTTTCTTACAATGAGCAGTTCTTC CASSLAGVSYNEQFF TRBJ2-1 TRBD2 TRBV19 NA
TGTGCCAGCAGCCAGGACAGGGGGAGCTATGGCTACACCTTC CASSQDRGSYGYTF TRBJ1-2 TRBD1 TRBV6-5 NA
TGTGCCAGCAGCTCCCTACTAGCGGGAGTTATAGAGACCCAGTACTTC CASSSLLAGVIETQYF TRBJ2-5 TRBD2 TRBV11-3 NA
TGTGCCAGCAGTGAACGGACACTCACCAATTCACCCCTCCACTTT CASSERTLTNSPLHF TRBJ1-6 NA TRBV2 once
TGCGCCAGCAGCCCTACTTCGGTGAACACTGAAGCTTTCTTT CASSPTSVNTEAFF TRBJ1-1 NA TRBV5-1 NA
TGTGCCAGCAGTCCAGATAGCGGAGCTTTCTTT CASSPDSGAFF TRBJ1-1 NA TRBV12-3/TRBV12-4 NA
TGCGCCAGCAGCCAAGATGTCGGCAGGGGGCGATACGAGCAGTACTTC CASSQDVGRGRYEQYF TRBJ2-7 TRBD1 TRBV4-1 NA
TGTGCCAGCAGTGACAAACACCCTTTCCGGGCGGGTGGGAATGAGCAGTTCTTC CASSDKHPFRAGGNEQFF TRBJ2-1 NA TRBV6-1 NA
TGCGCCAGCAGTCTAGTAGGGGACAGTGTGAATTCACCCCTCCACTTT CASSLVGDSVNSPLHF TRBJ1-6 TRBD1 TRBV5-1 NA
TGTGCCAGCAGCCTCACAGGGGTATCCTACGAGCAGTACTTC CASSLTGVSYEQYF TRBJ2-7 TRBD1 TRBV4-2 NA
TGTGCCAGCAGCACCGTAGACAGCATTTCACCCCTCCACTTT CASSTVDSISPLHF TRBJ1-6 NA TRBV7-9 NA
TGTGCCAGCAGCCGTTCCGGGGGGGTCTATGGCTACACCTTC CASSRSGGVYGYTF TRBJ1-2 NA TRBV7-2 NA
TGTGCTAGTGGTTTGGTAGCGGAATCCTACGAGCAGTACTTC CASGLVAESYEQYF TRBJ2-7 NA TRBV12-5 NA
TGTGCCAGCAGCTTCTCCGGGACAGCGGTGACTGAAGCTTTCTTT CASSFSGTAVTEAFF TRBJ1-1 TRBD1 TRBV7-2 once
TGCGCCAGTAACGGGGGATTGAGCTCCTACAATGAGCAGTTCTTC CASNGGLSSYNEQFF TRBJ2-1 NA TRBV5-1 NA
TGTGCCTGGAACATACCAGGGGGCACCGGGGAGCTGTTTTTT CAWNIPGGTGELFF TRBJ2-2 TRBD1 TRBV30 NA
TGTGCCAGCAGCTCCGCCCGCCGGGACAGGGAAGGGCCTGAAGCTTTCTTT CASSSARRDREGPEAFF TRBJ1-1 TRBD1 TRBV7-9 NA
TGCGCCAGCACTGCTAGCGGGAGGCCAGGCAATGAGCAGTTCTTC CASTASGRPGNEQFF TRBJ2-1 TRBD2 TRBV10-2 NA
TGTGCCAGCAGCGTAGCCCCGTCGGGACTAGCGGGAGGGGGCAGTGAGCAGTTCTTC CASSVAPSGLAGGGSEQFF TRBJ2-1 TRBD2 TRBV9 NA
TGTGCCAGCAGCCCAGACAGGGCCACCACTGAAGCTTTCTTT CASSPDRATTEAFF TRBJ1-1 TRBD1 TRBV7-9 NA
TGCAGCGTGGAGACAGGGAACACTGAAGCTTTCTTT CSVETGNTEAFF TRBJ1-1 NA TRBV29-1 NA
TGTGCCTGGAGCCGGGGGATGAACACTGAAGCTTTCTTT CAWSRGMNTEAFF TRBJ1-1 NA TRBV30 NA
TGTGCCAGCAGTTATCAGGGGATGTACGAGCAGTACTTC CASSYQGMYEQYF TRBJ2-7 NA TRBV6-5 NA
TGTGCCAGCAGCGCGACAGGGCCCAATCAGCCCCAGCATTTT CASSATGPNQPQHF TRBJ1-5 TRBD1 TRBV6-5 NA
TGTGCCAGCAGAGACAGGGGCAATTCACCCCTCCACTTT CASRDRGNSPLHF TRBJ1-6 TRBD1 TRBV6-4 NA
TGCGCCAGCAGTATCGGGACAGGGGTAACTGAAGCTTTCTTT CASSIGTGVTEAFF TRBJ1-1 TRBD1 TRBV5-1 NA
TGTGCCAGCAGCCAAGCCAGGGATAGCAATCAGCCCCAGCATTTT CASSQARDSNQPQHF TRBJ1-5 NA TRBV4-2 NA
TGTGCCAGCACAGGGGATGCCGACACCGGGGAGCTGTTTTTT CASTGDADTGELFF TRBJ2-2 NA TRBV6-5 NA
TGTGCCAGCAGCCAAGAACGGAGAAGACTAGCGGGTGGACCTATTAGCTACGAGCAGTACTTC CASSQERRRLAGGPISYEQYF TRBJ2-7 TRBD2 TRBV3-1/TRBV3-2 NA
TGTGCCAGCAGTGATTCTGCTATCGCTAATCAGCCCCAGCATTTT CASSDSAIANQPQHF TRBJ1-5 NA TRBV25-1 NA
TGTGCCAGCAGCCACGGAGTTGACTCTGGAAACACCATATATTTT CASSHGVDSGNTIYF TRBJ1-3 NA TRBV7-9 NA
TGTGCCAGCAGTTATAAGGGGTTGAACACTGAAGCTTTCTTT CASSYKGLNTEAFF TRBJ1-1 NA TRBV6-6 NA
TGCGCCAGCAGCATTCGTTCCCGGACAGTCTTAAATGAAAAACTGTTTTTT CASSIRSRTVLNEKLFF TRBJ1-4 NA TRBV5-1 NA
TGTGCCAGCAGTTACCTCGGACAGTCGACGCAGTACTTC CASSYLGQSTQYF TRBJ2-7 NA TRBV6-5 NA
TGTGCCAGCAGCCCGCAGGGGTACGGAAACACCATATATTTT CASSPQGYGNTIYF TRBJ1-3 NA TRBV7-2 NA